One T cell receptor (beta chain) is described in this entry. The data originate from a study of T cell changes during pregnancy in multiple sclerosis. The data were produced by immunoSEQ multiplex PCR, yet TCRdb's version contains in-frame clones alone and is incomplete. The sample lists 45,000 to 65,000 clones; about 90% were seen once. CDR1 and CDR2 (germline): SGDLS, YYNGEE. Trimming shortened V by 8 bases and J by 8 bases, and 19 bases separated the two germline ends. CDR3 size: 13 residues. The specimen was CD4+ T cells from peripheral blood mononuclear cells, collected in the second trimester of pregnancy. This clonotype was sampled from a female donor with multiple sclerosis, enrolled in a pregnancy study. The chain combines TRBV9 with TRBJ1-2, with D maybe TRBD1 (5 bases). CDR3 region: CASLGGVSEGYTF. CDR3 bases: TGTGCCAGTTTAGGAGGGGTATCAGAAGGCTACACCTTC.